Described below is a single T cell receptor beta chain sequence and its context. This clone was seen more than once but under ten times. Its antigen is currently not known. Base qualities are not provided; no much larger clone lies one nucleotide away. Here V drops 4 bases and J drops 6 bases, and the junction holds 5 bases not matched to any gene. According to the germline V gene, CDR1 reads KGHSH and CDR2 reads LQKENI. The CDR3 measures 15 amino acids from cysteine to phenylalanine. Only the CDR3 part of the read is kept: 45 bases, read in frame from the first base. This specimen comes from a study of radiation and T cells in renal cell carcinoma (dated by TCRdb to the early 2020s). The study in broad terms: Samples came from a clinical trial, in which primary renal cell carcinomas received 15 Gy stereotactic body radiation therapy followed by nephrectomy 4 weeks later. In total, about 51 samples underwent TCR beta sequencing: 25 or so tumors plus 27 peripheral blood samples. Across all 50 or so samples, under 5 million unique CDR3 nucleotide sequences, encoding 2,658,974 unique CDR3 amino acid sequences, were identified. Overall results and qualifications from the work: In blood, the top tumor clonotypes increased between baseline and 2 weeks post-radiation and then shrank by 4 weeks, which suggests that tumor-resident clones expanded only transiently. Because pretreatment tumor biopsies were not available, the baseline intratumoral presence of clonotypes could not be determined. Dynamics of the blood repertoire were not tracked past 4 weeks after treatment. Effects of radiation dose or scheduling on the TCR repertoire could not be addressed with the single-armed trial design.

What this sample's time point label stands for: blood 2 weeks post-SBRT. The label giving this sample's treatment or condition can be read as: 15 Gy SBRT to primary tumor, nephrectomy 4 weeks later. To track tumor-enriched clonotypes, serial peripheral blood was sampled from radiation-treated patients at baseline and at 2 weeks and 4 weeks after SBRT. Every patient had renal cell carcinoma of clear cell pathology. Genomic DNA for TCR sequencing was prepared using the QIAamp DNA Blood Mini Kit (Qiagen). The analyses included just those samples that passed every quality control check. Following the manufacturer's recommendations, the immunoSEQ kit was used to generate TCR beta libraries from genomic DNA. To prepare libraries, a first multiplex PCR with proprietary primers was run, followed by a second PCR that added unique barcodes, and a bead cleanup was done after each round. A positive control reaction and a negative control reaction, both provided in the kit, were run with every batch of samples. The final libraries were assessed on an Agilent 4200 TapeStation D1000 ScreenTape, pooled by volume, and quantified by qPCR. Sequencing was performed on an Illumina NextSeq500 with a MidOutput 150-cycle cartridge, and 156 Read1 and 15 Index1 cycles were run with kit custom primers. The pooled library was loaded at approximately 1 pM, with a roughly 19% PhiX control spiked in. For the original study's pipeline: Vendor-processed data were analyzed in R, and a clonotype was defined as all T cells sharing the same CDR3 nucleotide sequence. For clone abundance analyses, frequencies were normalized to the 10,000 most abundant clones per sample. Before analysis, public T cell clones were removed, and these numbered fewer than six per sample on average. Tumor-enriched and baseline blood-enriched clonotypes were defined by at least a 32-fold difference in abundance between compartments. A beta-binomial differential abundance model was used to identify clonotypes that were expanded or contracted between blood time points. Tumor-blood repertoire similarity was measured with the Baroni-Urbani and Buser coefficient, and groups were compared using two-tailed Wilcoxon tests in R. Here the immuneACCESS table is served through TCRdb, limited to in-frame sequences with V and J called. Missing clones are a known gap in these copies; in checked studies unresolved V genes cover under half, and the rest lacks a known reason. That table supplies the V and J calls and clone size; D and trimming were determined from the DNA. The sample has 100,000 to 150,000 clones on record, around 80% of them singletons. The top ten hold roughly 6% of the sample.

The sequence derives from a man aged 50 to 60 with renal cell carcinoma. The material was blood, obtained from a patient whose treatment included radiotherapy and nephrectomy. Recombination joined TRBV18 with TRBJ2-7; 14 middle bases align to TRBD2. Here is the DNA: TGTGCCAGCTCACGGGGACTAGCGGGAGAGATCGAGCAGTACTTC. The translation is CASSRGLAGEIEQYF.